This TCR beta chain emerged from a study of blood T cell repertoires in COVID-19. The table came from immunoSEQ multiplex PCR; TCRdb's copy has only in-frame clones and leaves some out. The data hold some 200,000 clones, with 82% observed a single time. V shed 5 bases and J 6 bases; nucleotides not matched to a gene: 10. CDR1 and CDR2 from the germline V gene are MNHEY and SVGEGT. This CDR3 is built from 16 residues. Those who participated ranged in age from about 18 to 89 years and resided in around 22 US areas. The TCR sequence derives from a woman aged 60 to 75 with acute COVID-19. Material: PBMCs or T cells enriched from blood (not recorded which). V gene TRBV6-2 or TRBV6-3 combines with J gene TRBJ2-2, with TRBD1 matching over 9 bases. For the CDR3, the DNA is TGTGCCAGCAGTCCGCAGGGGACAGGGTTAGCCGGGGAGCTGTTTTTT. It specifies CASSPQGTGLAGELFF.